This TCR beta chain was observed in a study of T cells in Graves' hyperthyroidism and ophthalmopathy. Whole-study results and caveats: Most thyroid clonotypes with frequency above 0.001 were detected in blood.

Amplified TCR beta CDR3 regions came from RNA transcripts. A set of HTBI primers served as the primers for a first-round RT-PCR of the TCR CDR3. MiXCR, applied by TCRdb to the multiplex PCR reads, yields one record per CDR3 protein. The data contain 450,000 to 650,000 distinct CDR3 sequences, approximately 14% of them singletons. This clonotype was detected many times. Its specificity is not known. This sequence originates from a woman between 18 and 29 years old with Graves' ophthalmopathy. Sequencing was performed on blood.

CDR3 nucleotide sequence: TGTGCCAGCAGCTGGACTAGCGGGGAGGGCAATGAGCAGTTCTTC. The encoded protein is CASSWTSGEGNEQFF. V usage is TRBV7-3 and J usage is TRBJ2-1, with 12 bases lining up with TRBD2. This CDR3 has 15 amino acids. Germline assignment: CDR1 SGHTA and CDR2 FQGTGA. The junction had 4 bases not matched to a gene; V was cut back by 4 bases and J by 6 bases.